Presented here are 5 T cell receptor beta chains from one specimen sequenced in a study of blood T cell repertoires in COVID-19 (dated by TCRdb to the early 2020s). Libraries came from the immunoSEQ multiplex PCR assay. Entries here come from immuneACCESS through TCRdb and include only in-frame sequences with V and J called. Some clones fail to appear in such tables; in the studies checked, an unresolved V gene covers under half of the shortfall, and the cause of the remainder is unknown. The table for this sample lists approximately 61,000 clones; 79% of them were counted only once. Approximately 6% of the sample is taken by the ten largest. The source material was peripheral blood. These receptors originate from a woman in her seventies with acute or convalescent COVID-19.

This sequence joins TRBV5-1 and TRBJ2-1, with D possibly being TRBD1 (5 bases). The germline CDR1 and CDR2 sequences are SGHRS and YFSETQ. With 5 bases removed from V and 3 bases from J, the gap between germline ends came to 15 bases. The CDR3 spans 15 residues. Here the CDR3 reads CASRSKRQSYNEQFF. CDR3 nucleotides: TGCGCCAGCAGGTCCAAGAGACAGAGCTACAATGAGCAGTTCTTC. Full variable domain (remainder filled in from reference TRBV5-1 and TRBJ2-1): KAGVTQTPRYLIKTRGQQVTLSCSPISGHRSVSWYQQTPGQGLQFLFEYFSETQRNKGNFPGRFSGRQFSNSRSEMNVSTLELGDSALYLCASRSKRQSYNEQFFGPGTRLTVL.

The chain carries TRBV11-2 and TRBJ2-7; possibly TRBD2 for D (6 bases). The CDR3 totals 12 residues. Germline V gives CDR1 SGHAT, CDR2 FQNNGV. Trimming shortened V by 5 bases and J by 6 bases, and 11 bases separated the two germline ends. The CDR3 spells CASSPSGGEQYF. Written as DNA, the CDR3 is TGTGCCAGCAGCCCGTCCGGGGGCGAGCAGTACTTC.

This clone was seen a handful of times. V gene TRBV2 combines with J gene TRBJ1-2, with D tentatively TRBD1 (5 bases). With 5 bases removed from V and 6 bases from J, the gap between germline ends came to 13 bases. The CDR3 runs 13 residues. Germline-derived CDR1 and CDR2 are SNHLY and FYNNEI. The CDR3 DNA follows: TGTGCCAGCAGTTCTAGGGGATTGGATGGCTACACCTTC. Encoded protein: CASSSRGLDGYTF.

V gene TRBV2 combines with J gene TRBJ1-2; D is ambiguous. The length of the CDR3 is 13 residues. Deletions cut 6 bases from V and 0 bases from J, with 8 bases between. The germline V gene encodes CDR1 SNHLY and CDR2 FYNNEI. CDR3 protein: CASRRSANYGYTF. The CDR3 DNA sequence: TGTGCCAGCAGGAGGTCAGCTAACTATGGCTACACCTTC.

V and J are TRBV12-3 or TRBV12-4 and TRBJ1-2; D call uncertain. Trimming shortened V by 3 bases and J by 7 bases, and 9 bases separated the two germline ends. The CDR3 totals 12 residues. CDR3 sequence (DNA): TGTGCCAGCAGTTTGGGTTCGGGTGGCTACACCTTC. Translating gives CASSLGSGGYTF.